A single T cell receptor (beta chain) is shown here with its context. Its target is not known. Use of 60 Vbeta and 13 Jbeta primers characterized the PCR. Assay used: immunoSEQ multiplex PCR; TCRdb lists only in-frame clones, some missing. This table has tens of thousands of clones, around 76% appearing once. This sample is part of a study of cytomegalovirus exposure and HLA in healthy donors. Overall study findings and caveats: One variant, a missense change in DCLRE1C, was linked in a later analysis to TCR beta V- and J-gene trimming. Accurate predictions that matched the HLA-A and HLA-B alleles of most subjects were reportedly made from TCR beta sequences. Being productive about 90% or about 30% of the time was typical of most TCR beta V segments in an earlier analysis. Versus the roughly 700-donor mean, an Asian-associated ancestry cluster reportedly showed fewer N-insertions in a later analysis.

This CDR3 is 14 amino acids long. CDR1 is MNHEY and CDR2 is SVGAGI in the germline V gene. The ends were cut back, 7 bases at V and 3 bases at J, with 15 bases in the middle. J is TRBJ1-1 and V is TRBV6-5, with D maybe TRBD1 (6 bases). Sequenced material: PBMCs. The source is a man aged 18 to 29 in good health and CMV-seropositive. CDR3 loop: CASTPTGLDTEAFF. The CDR3 DNA reads TGTGCCAGCACCCCCACAGGGCTTGACACTGAAGCTTTCTTT.